This T cell receptor (beta chain) was obtained from a study of vaccination effects on CD4 cells after COVID-19. ViraFEST expansion of antigen-specific CD4+ T cells with viral peptide pools preceded sequencing. Following culture for around 10 days, CD4+ T cells were isolated. The vaccine given was either BNT162b2 or mRNA-1273, in two doses. None of these healthy vaccinees had been infected with SARS-CoV-2 before vaccination. J gave up 6 bases and V 0 bases, and 9 bases lay outside the gene matches. Germline loops: CDR1 MNHEY, CDR2 SVGAGI. This CDR3 is 16 amino acids long. Only in-frame clones appear in the TCRdb table, and some are missing; sequencing was by immunoSEQ multiplex PCR. The data hold roughly 59,000 clones, with roughly 78% observed a single time. About this clone: The antigen remains unidentified.

Study results and limitations: Common cold coronaviruses were cross-recognized by only 1 of 255 vaccine-induced clones in healthy vaccinees. Vaccine- and infection-induced clones showed marked clonal contraction late following vaccination.

V and J are TRBV6-5 and TRBJ2-3; TRBD2 aligns across 7 bases. The clonotype originates from a human donor who received a COVID-19 vaccine. Here the sequenced sample was CD4+ T cells from PBMCs cultured with HCoV-OC43 spike peptides, taken after COVID-19 vaccination. Described subset: HCoV-OC43 spike overlapping peptide pool stimulation. The CDR3 region has the DNA TGTGCCAGCAGTTACTCACTAGCGACCCTTGTGGATACGCAGTATTTT. The encoded protein is CASSYSLATLVDTQYF.